One sample yielded the 21 T cell receptor beta chains listed below, sequenced in a study of T cell responses to AZD1222 COVID-19 vaccine. Using immunoSEQ multiplex PCR, the repertoire was profiled, and TCRdb retains in-frame clones only, with some absent. The data hold roughly 150,000 clones, with around four fifths observed a single time. The sequences come from peripheral blood, collected on day 0 of AZD1222 vaccination. Receptors were obtained from an adult in good health.

The gene calls are TRBV27 and TRBJ2-3, with 9 bases fitting TRBD2. V lost 6 bases to trimming and J lost 6 bases; unmatched junction nucleotides: 22. This CDR3 is 19 amino acids long. Germline V gives CDR1 MNHEY, CDR2 SMNVEV (reference sequence). The chain's CDR3 is CASSSYRYRQRGAGDTQYF. CDR3 in DNA: TGTGCCAGCAGCTCCTATAGGTATCGGCAGCGGGGGGCCGGGGATACGCAGTATTTT.

This chain joins TRBV11-3 and TRBJ2-1; TRBD2 is a possible D gene (6 bases). V gave up 1 base and J gave up 0 bases, with 13 bases separating them. The CDR3 has 17 residues. In germline, CDR1 is SGHNT, CDR2 YENEEA. The CDR3 coding sequence is TGTGCCAGCAGCTTAGGAGTTAGCGGCTCCTCCTACAATGAGCAGTTCTTC. This codes for CASSLGVSGSSYNEQFF.

The chain couples TRBV19 to TRBJ2-3; 10 bases map to TRBD2. CDR1 and CDR2 (germline): LNHDA, SQIVND (reference sequence). This CDR3 is built from 15 residues. With V trimmed by 5 bases and J by 4 bases, 6 bases remained unmatched. The CDR3 DNA follows: TGTGCCAGTAGTCCGGCCGGGACTAGCGCAGATACGCAGTATTTT. This gives the protein CASSPAGTSADTQYF.

This chain uses TRBV4-2 with TRBJ1-6, with no clear D. The CDR3 is 13 amino acids. V dropped 1 base and J dropped 7 bases, with 5 bases sitting between them. Germline lookup yields CDR1 LGHNA and CDR2 YNFKEQ. Here the CDR3 DNA reads TGTGCCAGCAGCCAAGCTCTCAATTCACCCCTCCACTTT. Its protein is CASSQALNSPLHF.

V and J are TRBV6-5 and TRBJ1-3, with D unclear. With 0 bases removed from V and 2 bases from J, the gap between germline ends came to 8 bases. The CDR3 totals 15 residues. Germline CDR1 MNHEY, CDR2 SVGAGI. The DNA of the CDR3 is TGTGCCAGCAGTTACTCGAGCACCACTGGAAACACCATATATTTT. As protein: CASSYSSTTGNTIYF.

The chain employs TRBV4-1 and TRBJ2-3; a weak D match, TRBD2 (5 bases). Per the germline V gene, CDR1 is MGHRA and CDR2 is YSYEKL. The germline V and J ends were trimmed by 0 bases and 4 bases, with 26 bases remaining between them. This CDR3 contains 20 residues. As DNA, the CDR3 is TGCGCCAGCAGCCAAGATTCGGCGTACCGGAGGACGAGCACGGCAGATACGCAGTATTTT. Translating gives CASSQDSAYRRTSTADTQYF.

The V and J genes are TRBV30 and TRBJ1-3, with 9 positions matching TRBD1. Germline CDR1 is GTSNPN and CDR2 is SVGIG (reference sequence). This CDR3 region has 15 residues. The J segment lost 0 bases and the V segment lost 0 bases, leaving 0 bases of the junction unmatched. CDR3 region: CAWSVGQGSGNTIYF. The CDR3 region has the DNA TGTGCCTGGAGTGTGGGACAGGGCTCTGGAAACACCATATATTTT.

This clone appeared once. CDR3 bases: TGTGCCAGCAGCCAAGAACGGGGACAGGGGAGGACTGAAGCTTTCTTT. This encodes CASSQERGQGRTEAFF. The chain couples TRBV3-1 (or the pseudogene TRBV3-2) to TRBJ1-1; 10 nucleotides line up with TRBD1. Germline-derived CDR1 and CDR2 are LGHDT and YNNKEL (reference sequence). Germline trimming cut 0 bases from V and 5 bases from J; bases unmatched to any gene: 6. This CDR3 has 16 amino acids.

The genes are TRBV24-1 and TRBJ1-1, with D possibly TRBD1 on 6 matching bases. The length of the CDR3 is 14 residues. Germline V gene sequence: CDR1 KGHDR, CDR2 SFDVKD. Trimming removed 5 bases from V and 1 base from J, with 10 bases in between. The CDR3, as DNA: TGTGCCACCAGTGGGGACAAGCAGAACACTGAAGCTTTCTTT. Protein product: CATSGDKQNTEAFF.

V usage is TRBV15 and J usage is TRBJ2-1; no firm D call. CDR1 and CDR2 from the germline V gene are LNHNV and YYDKDF (reference sequence). V gave up 0 bases and J gave up 7 bases, with 10 bases separating them. The CDR3 runs 14 residues. CDR3 nucleotides: TGTGCCACCAGCAGAGATTACGTGGGTAATGAGCAGTTCTTC. It translates to CATSRDYVGNEQFF. The variable domain in full, with the rest retrieved from reference TRBV15 and TRBJ2-1, is DAMVIQNPRYQVTQFGKPVTLSCSQTLNHNVMYWYQQKSSQAPKLLFHYYDKDFNNEADTPDNFQSRRPNTSFCFLDIRSPGLGDTAMYLCATSRDYVGNEQFFGPGTRLTVL.

This clone was seen once. The chain uses TRBV7-2 and TRBJ1-1; possible D gene TRBD1, 6 bases. Germline assignment: CDR1 SGHTA and CDR2 FQGNSA. CDR3 size: 15 residues. V lost 1 base and J lost 0, with 9 bases in between. CDR3 nucleotides: TGTGCCAGCAGCTTAGGACAGGCGCTGAACACTGAAGCTTTCTTT. Its translation is CASSLGQALNTEAFF.

The chain has TRBV28 and TRBJ2-6, with D unresolved. Germline assignment: CDR1 MDHEN and CDR2 SYDVKM. V was pared by 2 bases and J by 0 bases, with 14 bases between. CDR3 length: 18 amino acids. Here the CDR3 reads CASSLATRHTSGANVLTF. As DNA, the CDR3 is TGTGCCAGCAGTTTAGCGACCAGGCACACCTCTGGGGCCAACGTCCTGACTTTC.

V gene TRBV18 combines with J gene TRBJ1-1; TRBD1 aligns across 8 bases. After removal of 8 bases from V and 4 bases from J, the junction contained 9 bases not matched to a gene. There are 14 residues in the CDR3. Germline CDR1 reads KGHSH; CDR2 reads LQKENI. In DNA form, the CDR3 reads TGTGCCAGCACTCGGCAGGGGGCTGTCACTGAAGCTTTCTTT. This gives the protein CASTRQGAVTEAFF.

This clone was observed a handful of times. The chain uses TRBV19 and TRBJ1-1; weak D call: TRBD1 (6 bases). The CDR3 runs to 18 residues. With 7 bases removed from V and 6 bases from J, the gap between germline ends came to 30 bases. From germline, CDR1 is LNHDA and CDR2 SQIVND (reference sequence). This CDR3 is CASISMGAKTGWSSEAFF. CDR3 DNA: TGTGCCAGTATCAGTATGGGGGCCAAAACTGGGTGGTCGTCTGAAGCTTTCTTT.

This sequence joins TRBV29-1 and TRBJ1-2; tentatively, D is TRBD1 (5 bases). This CDR3 contains 12 residues. Germline assignment: CDR1 SQVTM and CDR2 ANQGSEA. V lost 7 bases and J 4 bases, leaving 13 bases between the germline ends. The CDR3 loop is CSALGASYGYTF. The CDR3 DNA follows: TGCAGCGCTCTTGGGGCCTCCTATGGCTACACCTTC.

The gene calls are TRBV5-1 and TRBJ1-6; 7 bases fit TRBD1. CDR3 length: 16 amino acids. Germline assignment: CDR1 SGHRS and CDR2 YFSETQ. J was trimmed by 5 bases and V by 0 bases; bases with no gene match: 5. The CDR3 DNA reads as TGCGCCAGCAGCTTGGGGGCAGGGGGAGATAATTCACCCCTCCACTTT. Translation: CASSLGAGGDNSPLHF.

This chain uses TRBV11-2 with TRBJ1-2; D perhaps matches TRBD1 (5 bases). The CDR3 is 13 amino acids. Trimming took off 5 bases at V and 4 bases at J, with 11 bases between the two ends. The germline V gene has CDR1 SGHAT and CDR2 FQNNGV. The DNA for the CDR3 is TGTGCCAGCAGCCCGGGACGGACCTATGGCTACACCTTC. It encodes CASSPGRTYGYTF.

The rearrangement uses TRBV28 and TRBJ1-3; D remains ambiguous. Germline lookup yields CDR1 MDHEN and CDR2 SYDVKM. The V gene lost 1 base and the J gene lost 4 bases, with 11 bases spanning the gap. There are 15 residues in the CDR3. The CDR3 region has the DNA TGTGCCAGCAGTTTATCCCTACAGTTCGGAAACACCATATATTTT. Amino acids: CASSLSLQFGNTIYF.

The CDR3 DNA follows: TGTGCCAGCAGGGGGACAGGAAGAGGCTATGGCTACACCTTC. Translated: CASRGTGRGYGYTF. The chain carries TRBV28 and TRBJ1-2; 8 bases align to TRBD1. Germline V gives CDR1 MDHEN, CDR2 SYDVKM. The V gene end was trimmed by 6 bases and the J gene end by 4 bases; junction bases not matched to a gene: 7. The CDR3 has 14 residues.

The chain joins TRBV5-4 to TRBJ2-6, with D uncertain. The CDR3 spans 15 residues. Germline assignment: CDR1 SGHNT and CDR2 YYREEE (reference sequence). Trimming left V 4 bases short and J 0 bases short, with 8 bases between. CDR3: CASSAVSSGANVLTF. DNA for the CDR3: TGTGCCAGCAGCGCCGTTAGCTCTGGGGCCAACGTCCTGACTTTC.

This rearrangement joins TRBV27 to TRBJ1-5; TRBD1 agrees at 7 bases. The trim removed 4 bases at V and 7 bases at J, leaving 10 bases unmatched. Germline assignment: CDR1 MNHEY and CDR2 SMNVEV (reference sequence). The CDR3 has 15 residues. The CDR3 DNA reads TGTGCCAGCAGTTGGCAGGGGGAAGGAAAACAGCCCCAGCATTTT. Encoded protein: CASSWQGEGKQPQHF.